This T cell receptor beta chain comes out of a study of Ad26.COV2.S vaccination and SARS-CoV-2 variants. Turning to this clone: Its antigen is as yet unknown.

Trimming cost V 3 bases and J 0 bases, with 21 bases left between them. The CDR3 sequence is 19 residues long. Germline V gene lookup returns CDR1 LGHDT and CDR2 YNNKEL (reference sequence). Using immunoSEQ multiplex PCR, the repertoire was profiled, and TCRdb retains in-frame clones only, with some absent. The sample includes some 190,000 clones, about 83% seen only once; the top ten take about 5.9%. Study results and limitations: The study found higher spike-specific TCR breadth in vaccine than placebo recipients. Comparable non-spike TCR breadth was observed in vaccine and placebo recipients. In vaccinated individuals, spike-specific CD8+ and CD4+ T cell responses reportedly displayed substantial breadth. Breadth and depth estimates from TCRs may understate total T cell responses.

Here the sequenced sample was peripheral blood, taken after recovery from COVID-19. J is TRBJ1-3 and V is TRBV3-1 (or the pseudogene TRBV3-2), with D perhaps matching TRBD1 (5 bases). The origin of this receptor is a human donor who had recovered from COVID-19. The CDR3 DNA reads TGTGCCAGCAGCCACCCAGGGAATCGACGCGCCTTCTCTGGAAACACCATATATTTT. Residues: CASSHPGNRRAFSGNTIYF.